The clone carrying this T cell receptor beta chain has only a few counts. These data are taken from a study of T cells in Graves' hyperthyroidism and ophthalmopathy. CDR3 length: 22 residues. Losses at the gene ends were 1 base for V and 3 bases for J; bases not matched to a gene: 25. In germline, CDR1 is SGHAT, CDR2 FQNNGV. TCR beta CDR3 sequences were amplified from RNA transcripts. A set of HTBI primers served as the primers for a first-round RT-PCR of the TCR CDR3. TCRdb passed the multiplex PCR reads through MiXCR, listing each CDR3 protein once. The sample consists of approximately 560,000 distinct CDR3 sequences, 15% to 19% of them appearing once. For the diagnoses, clinical symptoms, serum thyroxine and TRAb, thyroid ultrasound and orbital computed tomography were used.

This chain joins TRBV11-2 and TRBJ2-7, with 9 nucleotides matching TRBD2. The source is a woman aged 30 to 39 with Graves' hyperthyroidism. The source material was blood. CDR3 loop: CASSLGPLSGRPWGGSRYEQYF. CDR3 DNA: TGTGCCAGCAGCTTAGGTCCCCTAAGCGGGAGGCCTTGGGGGGGAAGCCGCTACGAGCAGTACTTC.